These T cell receptor beta chains were read from a single sample in a study of OX40 agonist ivuxolimab in advanced cancers. Profiled with immunoSEQ multiplex PCR; TCRdb holds only in-frame clones, not every one. The repertoire holds 80,000 to 100,000 clones, with approximately 86% as singletons. The sequencing used CD4+ or CD8+ T cells sorted from blood, collected in a trial of the OX40 agonist ivuxolimab. These TCRs come from an adult with an advanced solid tumor such as melanoma, head and neck, liver or kidney cancer. Both conserved end residues are part of each CDR3. The D gene is left open where the match is weak. The size entry is marked missing in some rows and otherwise reads once, few, many or a size class.

V gene	D gene	clone size	J gene	CDR3 protein	CDR3 DNA
TRBV2	TRBD2	once	TRBJ2-7	CASSGGLAGGYEQYF	TGTGCCAGCAGTGGGGGACTAGCGGGGGGCTACGAGCAGTACTTC
TRBV2	TRBD1	few	TRBJ1-2	CASTEPGQGRVSYTF	TGTGCCAGCACTGAGCCGGGACAGGGAAGAGTGAGCTACACCTTC
TRBV7-9	-	-	TRBJ2-7	CASSPYEQYF	TGTGCCAGCAGCCCCTACGAGCAGTACTTC
TRBV7-9	-	-	TRBJ2-3	CASSSVGGDTQYF	TGTGCCAGCAGCTCCGTGGGGGGAGATACGCAGTATTTT
TRBV28	TRBD2	once	TRBJ2-1	CASSPNPTSELYNEQFF	TGTGCCAGCAGTCCTAATCCGACTAGCGAGCTGTACAATGAGCAGTTCTTC
TRBV5-1	-	-	TRBJ2-1	CASSLRGGGSYNEQFF	TGCGCCAGCAGCTTGCGCGGCGGTGGGTCCTACAATGAGCAGTTCTTC
TRBV7-3	TRBD2	-	TRBJ2-1	CASSFRPAGEGVGSYNEQFF	TGTGCCAGCAGCTTCAGGCCAGCGGGAGAAGGGGTAGGGTCCTACAATGAGCAGTTCTTC
TRBV18	TRBD2	-	TRBJ2-2	CASSPIAGDTGELFF	TGTGCCAGCTCACCAATCGCGGGAGACACCGGGGAGCTGTTTTTT
TRBV6-1	TRBD1	-	TRBJ1-2	CASSSGQGTYGYTF	TGTGCCAGCAGTTCGGGACAGGGGACCTATGGCTACACCTTC
TRBV7-9	TRBD2	-	TRBJ2-5	CASSGSGRAETQYF	TGTGCCAGCAGCGGTAGCGGGAGGGCAGAGACCCAGTACTTC
TRBV7-8	-	-	TRBJ1-2	CASSRAENYGYTF	TGTGCCAGCAGCCGCGCAGAGAACTATGGCTACACCTTC
TRBV18	-	-	TRBJ1-6	CASSPDQGVNSPLHF	TGTGCCAGCTCACCAGATCAGGGAGTGAATTCACCCCTCCACTTT